This TCR beta chain stems from a study of blood T cell repertoires in COVID-19. Data came from immunoSEQ multiplex PCR; TCRdb stores just in-frame clones and leaves some out. Of approximately 210,000 clones listed, about 88% are singletons. This clone has a single count. The V gene's germline CDR1 is MNHEY and CDR2 SVGAGI. With V trimmed by 4 bases and J by 4 bases, 10 bases remained unmatched. The CDR3 extends over 16 amino acids. This receptor was obtained from a middle-aged woman with acute or convalescent COVID-19. The sequenced material came from peripheral blood. The chain carries TRBV6-5 and TRBJ1-5, with 7 bases aligning to TRBD1. The CDR3 reads CASSSSEGQLNQPQHF. CDR3 DNA sequence: TGTGCCAGCAGTTCTAGTGAGGGACAGCTTAATCAGCCCCAGCATTTT.